The rows below give T cell receptor beta chains drawn from one sample of a study of cytotoxic CD8 clonotypes in ibrutinib-treated CLL. Sequencing was performed with immunoSEQ multiplex PCR; in TCRdb, only in-frame clones are kept and a portion is missing. The sample comprises roughly 76,000 clones, around 82% of which are singletons, and 7.7% rests with the top ten. This material consisted of PBMCs, taken at disease progression, from a patient treated with ibrutinib. These receptors were taken from a human donor with chronic lymphocytic leukemia. The conserved cysteine and the conserved F or W are not part of the CDR3 here.

J | V | CDR3
TRBJ1-2 | TRBV5-1 | ASSSGTGEYGYT
TRBJ2-7 | TRBV29-1 | SAGGSSYEQY
TRBJ2-1 | TRBV11-2 | ASSLDARGAEQF
TRBJ1-6 | TRBV5-4 | ASSRQGSSYNSPLH
TRBJ2-1 | TRBV27 | ASSSGQGYNEQF
TRBJ1-2 | TRBV27 | ASNHPHRGVYGYT
TRBJ1-6 | TRBV27 | ASSPTKGFNSPLH
TRBJ2-1 | TRBV5-1 | ATRYRLVSEQF
TRBJ1-1 | TRBV7-2 | ASSLVVTGNTEAF
TRBJ2-7 | TRBV6-5 | ASRKDGYYEQY
TRBJ1-1 | TRBV18 | ASSPGTGSPNTEAF
TRBJ1-2 | TRBV19 | ASSQAVSRVSGYT
TRBJ2-7 | TRBV5-1 | ASSLGGGYEQY
TRBJ2-3 | TRBV14 | ASSRQYTDTQY
TRBJ2-3 | TRBV14 | ASSQDSWLRGRGTDTQY
TRBJ1-3 | TRBV13 | ASSLGDRPSGNTIY
TRBJ1-3 | TRBV5-1 | ASSPRGGSGNTIY
TRBJ1-5 | TRBV27 | ASSFDFSNQPQH
TRBJ1-5 | TRBV18 | ASSPRQGSPLGSQH
TRBJ1-3 | TRBV7-7 | ASSLGQGGNTIY
TRBJ2-7 | TRBV29-1 | STRSQGPISEQY
TRBJ2-2 | TRBV9 | ASSSEWGGELF
TRBJ1-1 | TRBV6-5 | ASSYTGNTEAF
TRBJ2-4 | TRBV11-2 | ASSSDRGRVNIQY
TRBJ2-7 | TRBV6-5 | ASSYGGLGVYEQY
TRBJ2-7 | TRBV27 | ASNLKAGLPIYEQY
TRBJ1-5 | TRBV18 | ASSPYGQPQH
TRBJ1-2 | TRBV5-4 | ASSLEGVYGYT
TRBJ1-2 | TRBV7-9 | ASTNRRGYT
TRBJ2-2 | TRBV11-2 | ASSLALTNTGELF
TRBJ1-1 | TRBV11-2 | ASSLDRGRGITEAF
TRBJ2-7 | TRBV10-3 | AISAYGQSYEQY
TRBJ1-1 | TRBV10-3 | AISVRDTGSNTEAF
TRBJ2-2 | TRBV10-2 | ASSPTGELF
TRBJ2-5 | TRBV15 | ATSRSPPFEGAAIGD
TRBJ2-5 | TRBV9 | ASSPGTVLQETQY
TRBJ1-2 | TRBV19 | ASSPGQGESNYGYT
TRBJ2-7 | TRBV28 | ASQGTGNYEQY
TRBJ1-1 | TRBV6-1 | ASRGTSLGNTEAF